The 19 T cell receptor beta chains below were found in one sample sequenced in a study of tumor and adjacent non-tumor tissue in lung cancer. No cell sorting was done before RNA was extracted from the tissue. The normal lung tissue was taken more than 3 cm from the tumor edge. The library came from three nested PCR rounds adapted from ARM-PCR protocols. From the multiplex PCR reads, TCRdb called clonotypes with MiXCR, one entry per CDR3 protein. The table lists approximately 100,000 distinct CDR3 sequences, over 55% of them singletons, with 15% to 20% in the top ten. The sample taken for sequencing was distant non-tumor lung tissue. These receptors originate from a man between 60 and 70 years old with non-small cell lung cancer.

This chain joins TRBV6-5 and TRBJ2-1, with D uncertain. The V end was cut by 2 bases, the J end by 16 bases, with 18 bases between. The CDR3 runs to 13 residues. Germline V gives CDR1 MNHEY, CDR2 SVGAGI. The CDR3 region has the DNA TGTGCCAGCAGTTACGGGGTGATCAATGAACATTTCTTC. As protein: CASSYGVINEHFF.

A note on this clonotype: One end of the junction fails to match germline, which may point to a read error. The CDR3 bases are TGTGCCAGCAGTCCCGACAGGGACAACATGAAAGCACTCTTT. This codes for CASSPDRDNMKALF. The chain joins TRBV6-5 to TRBJ1-1, with 7 bases fitting TRBD1. Germline loops: CDR1 MNHEY, CDR2 SVGAGI. The CDR3 contains 14 residues.

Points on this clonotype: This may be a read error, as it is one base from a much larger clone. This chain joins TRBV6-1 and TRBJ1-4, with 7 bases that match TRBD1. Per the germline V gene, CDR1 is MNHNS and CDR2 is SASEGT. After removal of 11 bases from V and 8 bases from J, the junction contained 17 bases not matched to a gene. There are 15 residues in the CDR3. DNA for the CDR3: TGTGCCGGCATAGGGGCCGGGACAGCGCCCGAAAAACTGTTTTTT. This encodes CAGIGAGTAPEKLFF.

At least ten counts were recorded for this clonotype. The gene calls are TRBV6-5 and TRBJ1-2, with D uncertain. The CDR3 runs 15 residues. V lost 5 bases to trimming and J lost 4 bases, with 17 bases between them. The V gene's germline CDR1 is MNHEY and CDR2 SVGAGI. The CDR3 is CASSATTLDLYGYTF. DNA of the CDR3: TGTGCCAGCAGTGCCACTACACTAGACCTCTATGGCTACACCTTC.

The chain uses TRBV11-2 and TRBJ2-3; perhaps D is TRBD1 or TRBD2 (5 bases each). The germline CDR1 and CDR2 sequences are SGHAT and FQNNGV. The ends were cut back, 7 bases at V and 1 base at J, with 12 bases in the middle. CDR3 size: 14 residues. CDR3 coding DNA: TGTGCCAGCACTCCGGGACGGGGCACAGATACGCAGTATTTT. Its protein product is CASTPGRGTDTQYF.

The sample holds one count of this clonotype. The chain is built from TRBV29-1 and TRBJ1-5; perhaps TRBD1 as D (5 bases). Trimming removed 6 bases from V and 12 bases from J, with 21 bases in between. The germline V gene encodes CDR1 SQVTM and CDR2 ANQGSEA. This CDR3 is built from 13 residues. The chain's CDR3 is CSVADTLNHLQHF. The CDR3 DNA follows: TGCAGCGTCGCGGACACCCTTAATCACCTCCAGCATTTT.

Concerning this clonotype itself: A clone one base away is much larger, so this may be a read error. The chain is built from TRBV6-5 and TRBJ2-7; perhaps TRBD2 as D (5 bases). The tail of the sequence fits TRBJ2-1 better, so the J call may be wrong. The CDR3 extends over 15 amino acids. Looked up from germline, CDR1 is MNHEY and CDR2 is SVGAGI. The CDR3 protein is CASSFGSGGSYEQFF. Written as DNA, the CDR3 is TGTGCCAGCAGTTTCGGAAGTGGAGGATCCTACGAGCAGTTCTTC.

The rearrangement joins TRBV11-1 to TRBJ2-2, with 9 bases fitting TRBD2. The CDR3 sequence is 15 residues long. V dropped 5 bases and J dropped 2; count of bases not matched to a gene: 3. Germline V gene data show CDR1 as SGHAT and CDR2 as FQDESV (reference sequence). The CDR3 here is CASSLLAGNTGELFF. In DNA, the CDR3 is TGTGCCAGCAGCCTACTAGCGGGTAACACCGGGGAGCTGTTTTTT.

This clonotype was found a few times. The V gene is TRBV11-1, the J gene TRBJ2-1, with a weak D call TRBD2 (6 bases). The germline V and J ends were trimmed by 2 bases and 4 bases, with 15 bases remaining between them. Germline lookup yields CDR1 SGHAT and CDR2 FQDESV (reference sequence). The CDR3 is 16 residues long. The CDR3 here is CASSLILSGGYNEQFF. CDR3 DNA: TGTGCCAGCAGCTTAATTCTTAGCGGCGGATACAATGAGCAGTTCTTC. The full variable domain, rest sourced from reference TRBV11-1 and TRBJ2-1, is EAEVAQSPRYKITEKSQAVAFWCDPISGHATLYWYRQILGQGPELLVQFQDESVVDDSQLPKDRFSAERLKGVDSTLKIQPAELGDSAMYLCASSLILSGGYNEQFFGPGTRLTVL.

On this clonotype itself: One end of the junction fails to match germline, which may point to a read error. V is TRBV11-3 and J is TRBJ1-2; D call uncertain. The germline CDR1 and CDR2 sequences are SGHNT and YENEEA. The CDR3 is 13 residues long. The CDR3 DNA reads TGTGCTAGCAGTGTAGCCAGGTTGGATGGCTACACCTTC. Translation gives CASSVARLDGYTF.

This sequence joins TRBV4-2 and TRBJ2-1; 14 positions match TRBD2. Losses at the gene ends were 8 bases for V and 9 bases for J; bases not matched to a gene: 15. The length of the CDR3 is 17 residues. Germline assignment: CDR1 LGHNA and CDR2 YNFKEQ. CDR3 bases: TGTGCCAGCTGTGGCAGGGGTCGACTAGCGGGGGGGATTGAGCAGTTCTTC. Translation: CASCGRGRLAGGIEQFF.

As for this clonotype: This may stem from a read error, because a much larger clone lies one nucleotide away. CDR3 region: CTSSPGGYEQYF. Written as DNA, the CDR3 is TGTACCAGCAGCCCAGGGGGCTACGAGCAGTACTTC. The rearrangement links TRBV6-2 or TRBV6-3 to TRBJ2-7; the match to TRBD1 covers 7 bases. The germline V gene encodes CDR1 MNHEY and CDR2 SVGEGT. The CDR3 is 12 amino acids.

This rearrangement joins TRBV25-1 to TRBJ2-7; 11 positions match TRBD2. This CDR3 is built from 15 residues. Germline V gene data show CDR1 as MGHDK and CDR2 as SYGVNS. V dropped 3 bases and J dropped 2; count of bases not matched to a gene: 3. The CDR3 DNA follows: TGTGCCAGCAGTGATCCTAGCGGGGGGACCTACGAGCAGTACTTC. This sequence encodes CASSDPSGGTYEQYF.

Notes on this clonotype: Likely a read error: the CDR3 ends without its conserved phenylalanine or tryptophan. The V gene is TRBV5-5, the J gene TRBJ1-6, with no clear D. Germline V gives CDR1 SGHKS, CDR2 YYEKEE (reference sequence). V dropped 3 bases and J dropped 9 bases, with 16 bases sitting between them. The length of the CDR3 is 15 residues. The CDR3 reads CASSSTRVLGSPLHL. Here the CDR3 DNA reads TGTGCCAGCAGCTCGACGAGGGTATTGGGTTCACCCCTCCACTTG.

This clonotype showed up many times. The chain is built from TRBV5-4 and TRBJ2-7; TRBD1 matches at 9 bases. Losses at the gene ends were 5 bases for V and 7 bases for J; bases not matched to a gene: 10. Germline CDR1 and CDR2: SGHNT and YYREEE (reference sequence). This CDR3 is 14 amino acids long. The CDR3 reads CASRPTGGAGEQYF. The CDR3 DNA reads TGTGCCAGCAGACCCACAGGGGGCGCGGGGGAGCAGTACTTC.

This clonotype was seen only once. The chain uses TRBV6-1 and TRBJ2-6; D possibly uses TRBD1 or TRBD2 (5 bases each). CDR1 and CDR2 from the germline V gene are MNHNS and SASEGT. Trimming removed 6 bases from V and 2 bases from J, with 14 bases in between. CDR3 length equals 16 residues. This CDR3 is CASSRDGYPGANVLTF. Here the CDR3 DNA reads TGTGCCAGCAGCCGGGACGGATACCCTGGGGCCAACGTCCTGACTTTC.

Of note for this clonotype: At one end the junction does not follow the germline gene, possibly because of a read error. The CDR3 sequence is CGVEAFGSLEQFF. The DNA of the CDR3 is TGCGGCGTTGAAGCCTTCGGGTCCCTTGAGCAGTTCTTC. The chain employs TRBV29-1 and TRBJ2-1; D remains ambiguous. There are 13 residues in the CDR3. Germline CDR1 and CDR2: SQVTM and ANQGSEA.

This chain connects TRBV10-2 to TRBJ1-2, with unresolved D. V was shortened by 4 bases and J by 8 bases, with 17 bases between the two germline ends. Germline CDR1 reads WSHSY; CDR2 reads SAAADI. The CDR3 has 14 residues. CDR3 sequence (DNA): TGCGCCAGCAGTGGGTCAGCCGGCTCGGGAGGCTACACCTTC. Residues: CASSGSAGSGGYTF.

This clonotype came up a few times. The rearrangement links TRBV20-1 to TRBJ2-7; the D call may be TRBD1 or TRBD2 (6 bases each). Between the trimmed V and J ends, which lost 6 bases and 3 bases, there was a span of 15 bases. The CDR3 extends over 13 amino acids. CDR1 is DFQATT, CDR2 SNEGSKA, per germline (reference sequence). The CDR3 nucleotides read TGCAGTGCCCCCGGGGGCGGAGACTACGAGCAGTACTTC. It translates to CSAPGGGDYEQYF.